The 12 T cell receptor beta chains presented below share a single source sample, sequenced in a study of glioma-infiltrating T cells. TCR alpha and beta CDR3 regions were amplified from RNA using iRepertoire nested multiplex PCR. A single record per CDR3 protein comes from TCRdb applying MiXCR to the multiplex PCR reads. The sample lists around 20,000 distinct CDR3 sequences, roughly 24% occurring once. The sample was glioma tissue, nonneoplastic brain tissue, or PBMCs (not recorded which). Source of these receptors: a human donor with low-grade glioma or glioblastoma, undergoing nonglioma brain surgery, or in good health (not recorded which).

This clonotype is labeled medium-sized. This chain uses TRBV28 with TRBJ1-2; 7 nucleotides line up with TRBD1. This CDR3 has 14 residues. CDR1 MDHEN and CDR2 SYDVKM come from the germline V gene. The V gene end was trimmed by 2 bases and the J gene end by 6 bases; junction bases not matched to a gene: 6. CDR3 loop: CASSLEGALHGYTF. The CDR3 DNA reads as TGTGCCAGCAGTTTAGAGGGGGCGTTGCATGGCTACACCTTC.

Remarks on this clonotype: A much larger clone differs by one base, so this may be a read error. This chain connects TRBV28 to TRBJ1-2; tentative D call: TRBD1 (5 bases). Germline lookup yields CDR1 MDHEN and CDR2 SYDVKM. This CDR3 has 13 residues. The V end lost 5 bases, the J end lost 10 bases, and 17 bases lay between the germline ends. The CDR3 coding sequence is TGTGCCAGCAGTCTTCCCGCCCCGGGGGTCTACACCTTC. It encodes CASSLPAPGVYTF.

This chain joins TRBV12-3 or TRBV12-4 and TRBJ2-5; D remains unclear. CDR3 length: 14 amino acids. V lost 4 bases and J 2 bases, leaving 11 bases between the germline ends. The CDR3 here is CASSSGGLQETQYF. The DNA of the CDR3 is TGTGCCAGCAGTTCTGGTGGGTTACAAGAGACCCAGTACTTC.

This clonotype was observed at least ten times. CDR3 in amino acids: CASTRANVLTF. The DNA of the CDR3 is TGTGCCAGCACTCGGGCCAACGTCCTGACTTTC. This sequence joins TRBV6-1 and TRBJ2-6; D remains ambiguous. Per germline, CDR1 MNHNS and CDR2 SASEGT. The CDR3 consists of 11 residues. The V and J ends lost 7 bases and 5 bases respectively, with 3 bases between them.

This clonotype is deemed medium-sized. The rearrangement joins TRBV4-2 to TRBJ2-7; a weak D match, TRBD1 (6 bases). Germline values: CDR1 LGHNA, CDR2 YNFKEQ. The CDR3 sequence is 13 residues long. Trimming took 5 bases from V and 5 from J, leaving 13 bases between them. CDR3 bases: TGTGCCAGCAGCTTCCGACAGGCGGACGAGCAGTACTTC. It specifies CASSFRQADEQYF.

This chain links TRBV7-2 with TRBJ2-2, with 7 nucleotides matching TRBD1. This CDR3 is 15 amino acids long. V was clipped by 5 bases and J by 0 bases; unmatched bases: 3. Germline V CDR1 and CDR2: SGHTA, FQGNSA. The CDR3 DNA reads TGTGCCAGCAGCCGGGACAGTTCGAACACCGGGGAGCTGTTTTTT. It yields the protein CASSRDSSNTGELFF.

This clonotype was seen a few times. CDR3 nucleotide sequence: TGTGCCAGCACTATGGGGGGGACCTACAATGAGCAGTTCTTC. Translation: CASTMGGTYNEQFF. V usage is TRBV11-2 and J usage is TRBJ2-1, with 7 bases lining up with TRBD2. V dropped 7 bases and J dropped 2; count of bases not matched to a gene: 5. The CDR3 totals 14 residues. Germline-derived CDR1 and CDR2 are SGHAT and FQNNGV.

This clonotype has ten or more counts. The chain carries TRBV20-1 and TRBJ1-3; D is unresolved. Germline values: CDR1 DFQATT, CDR2 SNEGSKA (reference sequence). Trimming pared 4 bases from V and 6 bases from J, leaving 13 bases between. CDR3 length: 13 amino acids. In DNA, the CDR3 is TGCAGTGCTATTATCTGGGTTCAAAACACCATATATTTT. It is translated as CSAIIWVQNTIYF.

This clonotype was counted ten times or more. This chain connects TRBV6-1 to TRBJ1-1; the match to TRBD1 covers 7 bases. CDR1 MNHNS and CDR2 SASEGT come from the germline V gene. J lost 2 bases, V lost 8 bases, and 5 bases had no gene match. The CDR3 loop spans 13 amino acids. Here the CDR3 reads CASYGQANTEAFF. Here the CDR3 DNA reads TGTGCCAGCTACGGACAGGCTAACACTGAAGCTTTCTTT.

This clonotype was seen only once. One base away lies a much larger clone, so this may be a sequencing read error. The chain combines TRBV28 with TRBJ1-2; possibly TRBD1 for D (5 bases). Germline CDR1 is MDHEN and CDR2 is SYDVKM. The V end was cut by 5 bases, the J end by 6 bases, with 19 bases between. This CDR3 is built from 15 residues. CDR3 in amino acids: CASSPPPRAEDGYTF. The CDR3 nucleotides read TGTGCCAGCAGTCCACCCCCCAGGGCTGAGGATGGCTACACCTTC.

This clonotype came up many times. V gene TRBV20-1 combines with J gene TRBJ1-2, with 7 positions matching TRBD1. Germline assignment: CDR1 DFQATT and CDR2 SNEGSKA (reference sequence). V shed 0 bases, J shed 7 bases, and the junction held 8 bases outside the gene matches. This CDR3 comprises 14 residues. CDR3 residues: CSARDVRQGGGYTF. The CDR3 bases are TGCAGTGCTAGAGATGTTAGACAGGGTGGTGGCTACACCTTC.

The sample holds many counts of this clonotype. This sequence joins TRBV27 and TRBJ1-4, with TRBD1 as a possible D gene (5 bases). CDR1 and CDR2 (germline): MNHEY, SMNVEV (reference sequence). Trimming pared 6 bases from V and 7 bases from J, leaving 15 bases between. This CDR3 has 14 amino acids. CDR3 region: CASSPGGLREKLFF. In DNA, the CDR3 is TGTGCCAGCAGCCCGGGGGGGTTACGTGAAAAACTGTTTTTT.